This is a list of T cell receptor beta chains from one sample in a study of blood T cells in healthy people across ages. MiXCR was run by TCRdb on the 5' RACE reads, yielding one entry per CDR3 protein. The profile shows 980,000 or so distinct CDR3 sequences, around 49% of them singletons. The sequenced material came from blood. The receptor set was obtained from a man aged 25 to 40 in good health. Each CDR3 is given without its conserved first and last residue.

V gene: TRBV6-4; J gene: TRBJ2-1; CDR3 length: 9; CDR3 protein: ASGSGHEQF
V gene: TRBV10-3; J gene: TRBJ1-2; CDR3 length: 10; CDR3 protein: AISDSFYGYT
V gene: TRBV12-3/TRBV12-4; J gene: TRBJ2-4; CDR3 length: 12; CDR3 protein: ASAEQGAKNIQY
V gene: TRBV12-3/TRBV12-4; J gene: TRBJ2-5; CDR3 length: 13; CDR3 protein: ASTSASGVKETQY
V gene: TRBV27; J gene: TRBJ1-6; CDR3 length: 11; CDR3 protein: ASSTGFGSPLH
V gene: TRBV27; J gene: TRBJ2-7; CDR3 length: 14; CDR3 protein: ASSFRWPGLASEQY
V gene: TRBV14; J gene: TRBJ2-5; CDR3 length: 12; CDR3 protein: ASSQAGGRETQY
V gene: TRBV9; J gene: TRBJ2-1; CDR3 length: 14; CDR3 protein: ASSGLGQGRNNEQF
V gene: TRBV29-1; J gene: TRBJ1-1; CDR3 length: 12; CDR3 protein: SVHPHNLNTEAF
V gene: TRBV27; J gene: TRBJ2-7; CDR3 length: 12; CDR3 protein: ASSHKGGTYEQY
V gene: TRBV5-1; J gene: TRBJ1-2; CDR3 length: 14; CDR3 protein: ASSPGTGGFNYGYT
V gene: TRBV20-1; J gene: TRBJ2-5; CDR3 length: 11; CDR3 protein: SAARDGTKTQY
V gene: TRBV12-3/TRBV12-4; J gene: TRBJ2-3; CDR3 length: 11; CDR3 protein: ASQGLYTDTQY
V gene: TRBV3-1; J gene: TRBJ2-2; CDR3 length: 12; CDR3 protein: ASRGTGERGELF
V gene: TRBV4-2; J gene: TRBJ2-3; CDR3 length: 12; CDR3 protein: ASSQEVVTDTQY
V gene: TRBV3-1; J gene: TRBJ2-5; CDR3 length: 13; CDR3 protein: ASSLSGGQKETQY
V gene: TRBV28; J gene: TRBJ2-3; CDR3 length: 14; CDR3 protein: ASSYPSGRGTDTQY
V gene: TRBV7-9; J gene: TRBJ2-5; CDR3 length: 14; CDR3 protein: ASSLGAGGPQETQY
V gene: TRBV5-5; J gene: TRBJ1-2; CDR3 length: 14; CDR3 protein: ASSLGAGTGIYGYT
V gene: TRBV28; J gene: TRBJ2-1; CDR3 length: 13; CDR3 protein: ASNPRGSGVNEQF
V gene: TRBV7-9; J gene: -; CDR3 length: 15; CDR3 protein: ASSLNSGGHSYNEQY
V gene: TRBV6-2/TRBV6-3; J gene: TRBJ2-1; CDR3 length: 10; CDR3 protein: ATQTSCNEQF
V gene: TRBV30; J gene: TRBJ2-1; CDR3 length: 12; CDR3 protein: AWSVRGGGTGLF
V gene: TRBV29-1; J gene: TRBJ1-2; CDR3 length: 10; CDR3 protein: SVNRGAGGYT
V gene: TRBV19; J gene: TRBJ2-1; CDR3 length: 11; CDR3 protein: ASSISGYNEQF
V gene: TRBV4-2; J gene: TRBJ2-7; CDR3 length: 13; CDR3 protein: ASSQESYGSYEQY
V gene: TRBV7-9; J gene: TRBJ2-1; CDR3 length: 9; CDR3 protein: ASTEAGTQF
V gene: TRBV7-9; J gene: TRBJ2-3; CDR3 length: 13; CDR3 protein: ASSFWASSTDTQY
V gene: TRBV11-2; J gene: TRBJ1-2; CDR3 length: 13; CDR3 protein: ASSSPETGSYGYT
V gene: TRBV27; J gene: TRBJ1-2; CDR3 length: 11; CDR3 protein: ASSLKGGYGYT
V gene: TRBV6-2/TRBV6-3; J gene: TRBJ2-2; CDR3 length: 11; CDR3 protein: ASTKPWTGELF
V gene: TRBV7-2; J gene: TRBJ1-1; CDR3 length: 14; CDR3 protein: ASSLRATGEATEAF
V gene: TRBV6-2/TRBV6-3; J gene: TRBJ2-1; CDR3 length: 10; CDR3 protein: ASSILVGEQF
V gene: TRBV4-2; J gene: TRBJ2-3; CDR3 length: 10; CDR3 protein: ASSHGGDTQY
V gene: TRBV11-2; J gene: TRBJ2-5; CDR3 length: 15; CDR3 protein: ASSFFSGGVSGETQY
V gene: TRBV7-2; J gene: TRBJ1-4; CDR3 length: 14; CDR3 protein: ASRPSDVGRAEKLF
V gene: TRBV20-1; J gene: TRBJ2-3; CDR3 length: 14; CDR3 protein: SAGSSGGAGSDTQY
V gene: TRBV25-1; J gene: TRBJ2-5; CDR3 length: 15; CDR3 protein: ASSDITGAPTPETQY
V gene: TRBV5-1; J gene: TRBJ2-5; CDR3 length: 12; CDR3 protein: ASSYVTAEETQY
V gene: TRBV5-5; J gene: TRBJ2-7; CDR3 length: 12; CDR3 protein: ASSFQAGFYEQY
V gene: TRBV27; J gene: TRBJ2-7; CDR3 length: 9; CDR3 protein: MTWSQREQY
V gene: TRBV12-3/TRBV12-4; J gene: TRBJ1-2; CDR3 length: 11; CDR3 protein: ASTGAGDYGYT
V gene: TRBV20-1; J gene: TRBJ1-4; CDR3 length: 11; CDR3 protein: SAMGRLGEKLF
V gene: TRBV11-1; J gene: TRBJ2-7; CDR3 length: 14; CDR3 protein: ACSYTGTGVNYEQY
V gene: TRBV3-1; J gene: TRBJ1-5; CDR3 length: 12; CDR3 protein: ASAPRGSNQPQH
V gene: TRBV20-1; J gene: TRBJ1-6; CDR3 length: 10; CDR3 protein: SARTGKSPLH
V gene: TRBV2; J gene: TRBJ1-4; CDR3 length: 12; CDR3 protein: ASRARITNEKLF
V gene: TRBV30; J gene: TRBJ1-2; CDR3 length: 11; CDR3 protein: AWTRQSNYGYT
V gene: TRBV12-3/TRBV12-4; J gene: TRBJ1-1; CDR3 length: 11; CDR3 protein: ASSFRENTEAF
V gene: TRBV20-1; J gene: TRBJ2-1; CDR3 length: 12; CDR3 protein: SATKWVTYNEQF
V gene: TRBV6-5; J gene: TRBJ2-7; CDR3 length: 10; CDR3 protein: ASRPPGGEQY
V gene: TRBV20-1; J gene: TRBJ2-7; CDR3 length: 12; CDR3 protein: SASRTPRVYEQY
V gene: TRBV19; J gene: TRBJ1-2; CDR3 length: 12; CDR3 protein: ASNPGQSQYGYT
V gene: TRBV24-1; J gene: TRBJ2-2; CDR3 length: 14; CDR3 protein: ATSDPEGRGTGELF